This is a list of T cell receptor beta chains from one sample in a study of T cells in Graves' hyperthyroidism and ophthalmopathy. From the multiplex PCR reads, TCRdb called clonotypes with MiXCR, one entry per CDR3 protein. The table lists around 350,000 distinct CDR3 sequences, 15% to 20% of them singletons. The sequenced sample consisted of blood. Receptor source: a woman younger than 35 with Graves' hyperthyroidism. Both conserved end residues are part of each CDR3. Fields, in order: CDR3 length, D gene, J gene, clone size, V gene, CDR3 DNA, CDR3 protein. D genes are given only for firm matches. The size entry is marked missing in some rows and otherwise reads once, few, many or a size class.

13,NA,TRBJ1-2,NA,TRBV6-1,TGTGCCAGCAATCGAGACAGACATCATGGCTACACCTTC,CASNRDRHHGYTF
16,NA,TRBJ2-5,many,TRBV6-5,TGTGCCAGCAGTTGGATATCCACAGGGAGCCAAGAGACCCAGTACTTC,CASSWISTGSQETQYF
14,NA,TRBJ2-7,NA,TRBV30,TGTGCCTGGAGTCATCAGGCAGGGAAGGATGAGCAGTACTTC,CAWSHQAGKDEQYF
12,NA,TRBJ1-1,NA,TRBV6-1,TGTGCCAGTCGGGTAGGGGTCACTGATGCTTTCTTT,CASRVGVTDAFF
15,TRBD1,TRBJ1-6,NA,TRBV30,TGTGCCTGGAGTCCCGGACAGGGGGATAATTCACCCCTCCACTTT,CAWSPGQGDNSPLHF
11,NA,TRBJ2-7,many,TRBV5-1,TGCGCCAGCAGTAATACCAACGAGCAGTACTTC,CASSNTNEQYF
14,NA,TRBJ1-1,many,TRBV2,TGTGCCAGCAGTGATCCGGGGCGCGGCACTGAAGCTTTCTTT,CASSDPGRGTEAFF
16,NA,TRBJ1-2,many,TRBV27,TGTGCCAGCAGTTCATGGCCAGGACCGAGCAAAGATGGCTACACCTTC,CASSSWPGPSKDGYTF
15,NA,TRBJ1-1,once,TRBV5-1,TGCGCCAGCAGCGCCCGTTCGGGGCTGTACACTGATGCTTTCTTT,CASSARSGLYTDAFF
13,NA,TRBJ2-5,many,TRBV2,TGTGCCAGCTCCCAGACAGTCAAAGAGACCCAGTACTTC,CASSQTVKETQYF
14,NA,TRBJ1-1,NA,TRBV7-2,TGTGCCAGCAGCTTAGATATTTCGAACACTGAAGCTTTCTTT,CASSLDISNTEAFF
12,NA,TRBJ2-7,many,TRBV20-1,TGCAGTGCTAGAGAGGACGGCTACGAGCAGTACTTC,CSAREDGYEQYF
10,NA,TRBJ2-7,NA,TRBV2,TGTGCCAGCGCACTTATTGAGCAGTACTTC,CASALIEQYF
12,NA,TRBJ2-1,many,TRBV20-1,TGCAGTGCTAGAGTGCGATACAATGAGCAGTTCTTC,CSARVRYNEQFF
13,NA,TRBJ1-1,many,TRBV6-1,TGTGCCAGCAGTCCTGAGTTGTCTGCTGAAGCTTTCTTT,CASSPELSAEAFF
16,NA,TRBJ2-2,many,TRBV7-2,TGTGCCAGCAGTGATTCCGGGACACCCTTCGACGGGGAGCTGTTTTTT,CASSDSGTPFDGELFF
13,NA,TRBJ1-5,many,TRBV27,TGTGCCAGCAGTTGGAGCCTAAATCAGCCCCAGCATTTT,CASSWSLNQPQHF
14,NA,TRBJ1-2,many,TRBV6-1,TGTGCCAGCAGTGAAGCGAAGGGGGACTATGGCTACACCTTC,CASSEAKGDYGYTF
12,NA,TRBJ2-7,few,TRBV7-9,TGTGCCAGCAGCTCGACCGGGGTCGAGCAGTACTTC,CASSSTGVEQYF
12,NA,TRBJ1-1,many,TRBV6-5,TGTGCCAGCAGTAGACACGGGGGCGCGGCTTTCTTT,CASSRHGGAAFF
15,TRBD2,TRBJ2-2,NA,TRBV3-1,TGTGCCAGCAGCCGGTTTAGCGGGGGGGCCGGGGAGCTGTTTTTT,CASSRFSGGAGELFF
13,NA,TRBJ1-3,NA,TRBV18,TGTGCCAGCTCACCACCGAATGGAAACACCATATATTTT,CASSPPNGNTIYF
16,TRBD1,TRBJ2-2,many,TRBV20-1,TGCAGTGCTAGAGGTCCGGGACAGGGGTACACCGGGGAGCTGTTTTTT,CSARGPGQGYTGELFF
15,NA,TRBJ2-7,many,TRBV6-1,TGTGCCAGCACCCAAGCGGCGGGGGCGGGGGCCGAGCAGTACTTC,CASTQAAGAGAEQYF
12,TRBD2,TRBJ2-7,many,TRBV20-1,TGCAGTGTCAATAGCGGGAACTACGAGCAGTACTTC,CSVNSGNYEQYF
15,NA,TRBJ2-7,once,TRBV5-1,TGCGCCAGCAGCCCCAGGCAGGGCAGCGTATACGAGCAGTACTTC,CASSPRQGSVYEQYF
14,NA,TRBJ1-3,many,TRBV28,TGTGCCAGTGGACGGTCCGGCGTTGGAAACACCATATATTTT,CASGRSGVGNTIYF
17,NA,TRBJ1-2,many,TRBV5-1,TGCGCCAGCAGCTTGGTGTTTAGGGGACGGTCTAACTATGGCTACACCTTC,CASSLVFRGRSNYGYTF
12,NA,TRBJ1-1,NA,TRBV12-3/TRBV12-4,TGTGCCAGCAGAACACGAGACACTGAAGCTTTCTTT,CASRTRDTEAFF
15,TRBD2,TRBJ2-5,many,TRBV19,TGTGCCAGTAGTATAGCGCGGGGGGACATAGAGACCCAGTACTTC,CASSIARGDIETQYF
14,NA,TRBJ1-2,many,TRBV6-1,TGTGCCAGCAGAGAGGACGGAAGGTACGATGGCTACACCTTC,CASREDGRYDGYTF
16,TRBD1,TRBJ1-6,NA,TRBV15,TGTGCCACCAGCACTTACCGGGACAGGCCAAATTCACCCCTCCACTTT,CATSTYRDRPNSPLHF
12,NA,TRBJ1-2,many,TRBV29-1,TGCAGCGCCGATTCGGGGGAAACGAGCTACACCTTC,CSADSGETSYTF
14,TRBD1,TRBJ1-5,many,TRBV4-1,TGCGCCAGCAGCCAGGATGCGTACAGGGGAGACCAGCATTTT,CASSQDAYRGDQHF
12,NA,TRBJ1-1,many,TRBV20-1,TGCAGTGGGGGTGTAGAGAACACTGAAGCTTTCTTT,CSGGVENTEAFF
14,TRBD2,TRBJ2-5,many,TRBV20-1,TGCAGTGCTAGTCCTCCGGGGGGACAAGAGACCCAGTACTTC,CSASPPGGQETQYF
12,NA,TRBJ2-7,many,TRBV14,TGTGCCAGCAGCTCACCTAATTACGAGCAGTACTTC,CASSSPNYEQYF
14,NA,TRBJ1-3,many,TRBV12-3/TRBV12-4,TGTGCCAGCCTGATACGTAACTCTGGAAACACCATATATTTT,CASLIRNSGNTIYF
16,NA,TRBJ1-3,many,TRBV15,TGTGCCACCAGCAGAGATGATGGGGGTGCTGGAAACACCATATATTTT,CATSRDDGGAGNTIYF
12,TRBD1,TRBJ1-2,once,TRBV12-3/TRBV12-4,TGTGCCAGCAGACAGGGGTCCCATGGCTACACCTTC,CASRQGSHGYTF
17,TRBD2,TRBJ2-2,few,TRBV6-4,TGTGCCAGCAGTGACCCGGCGGGACTAGCGGACACCGGGGAGCTGTTTTTT,CASSDPAGLADTGELFF
15,TRBD2,TRBJ2-5,few,TRBV6-2/TRBV6-3,TGTGCCAGCAGTTACGAGCGGGGGGAACGGGAGACCAAGTACTTC,CASSYERGERETKYF
13,NA,TRBJ1-2,NA,TRBV6-5,TGTGCCAGCAGTACACGGATTAACTATGGCTACACCTTC,CASSTRINYGYTF
16,TRBD1,TRBJ1-4,few,TRBV20-1,TGCAGTGCTAGAGAACCCGGACAGGGCGTAAATGAAAAACTGTTTTTT,CSAREPGQGVNEKLFF
18,NA,TRBJ1-3,few,TRBV5-1,TGCGCCAGCAGCTTACACCAGATCGGGGAAAACTCTGGAAACACCATATATTTT,CASSLHQIGENSGNTIYF
14,NA,TRBJ1-1,many,TRBV6-1,TGTGCCAGCAGTCAAGAGGGGGTGCTCACTGAAGCTTTCTTT,CASSQEGVLTEAFF
15,NA,TRBJ1-3,many,TRBV13,TGTGCCAGCACGGGGACTGAGGTCTCTGGAAACACCATATATTTT,CASTGTEVSGNTIYF
20,TRBD1,TRBJ1-1,many,TRBV19,TGTGCCAGTAGCCTGGGGTTGGTGGGACAGCGACATAAAAGGAACACTGAAGCTTTCTTT,CASSLGLVGQRHKRNTEAFF
13,NA,TRBJ2-7,many,TRBV6-1,TGTGCCAGCACCCCTGGTAGGAGCTACGAGCAGTACTTC,CASTPGRSYEQYF
17,TRBD1,TRBJ2-7,many,TRBV12-3/TRBV12-4,TGTGCCAGCAGTTCGAACAGGGGGCGTTCAGGGTCCTACGAGCAGTACTTC,CASSSNRGRSGSYEQYF
11,NA,TRBJ2-5,many,TRBV6-1,TGTGCCAGCACCGAGGGGGGCCCCCAGTACTTC,CASTEGGPQYF
17,NA,TRBJ2-5,few,TRBV9,TGTGCCAGCAGCTCCGAACGGGACGGGGGCTTTTGGGAGACCCAGTACTTC,CASSSERDGGFWETQYF
15,TRBD1,TRBJ2-7,many,TRBV11-2,TGTGCCAGCATCCCCCCGGGACAGGGCTCCTACGAGCAGTACTTC,CASIPPGQGSYEQYF
16,NA,TRBJ2-3,many,TRBV9,TGTGCCAGCAGCGCCCCCAGTTTAAGGGCCGATGATACGCAGTATTTT,CASSAPSLRADDTQYF
15,NA,TRBJ2-7,many,TRBV11-2,TGTGCCAGCAGCTTCTTTTTGGTGCGGGGCTACGAGCAGTACTTC,CASSFFLVRGYEQYF
15,NA,TRBJ1-2,NA,TRBV15,TGTGCCACCAGCAGTCAAACAACAGGGAACTATGGCTACACCTTC,CATSSQTTGNYGYTF
15,NA,TRBJ1-5,once,TRBV6-1,TGTGCCAGCACTGCCGGGACAAAAGGGAATCAGCCCCAGCATTTT,CASTAGTKGNQPQHF
12,NA,TRBJ2-7,many,TRBV28,TGTGCCAGCAGCCCGCATGGGTTCGAGCAGTACTTC,CASSPHGFEQYF